Listed here are 11 T cell receptor beta chains from one sample, sequenced in a study of blood T cell repertoires in COVID-19. Produced via immunoSEQ multiplex PCR; TCRdb's table is partial and in-frame only. The sample includes 55,000 to 70,000 clones, 65% to 80% of them seen just once. The specimen was peripheral blood. These receptors were taken from a human donor in a cohort sampled during active COVID-19.

This clone was counted ten times or more. V gene TRBV12-3 or TRBV12-4 combines with J gene TRBJ2-1, with D possibly matching TRBD1 (6 bases). V lost 5 bases and J 7 bases, leaving 9 bases between the germline ends. The CDR3 is 12 amino acids. In DNA, the CDR3 is TGTGCCAGCAGTCCAGGACAGAATGAGCAGTTCTTC. This translates into CASSPGQNEQFF.

The chain uses TRBV30 and TRBJ2-7, with 7 bases aligning to TRBD1. This CDR3 is built from 14 residues. The V segment lost 5 bases and the J segment 0 bases; nucleotides outside the gene matches: 7. Germline V gene data show CDR1 as GTSNPN and CDR2 as SVGIG (reference sequence). Here the CDR3 reads CAWGRQGSSYEQYF. CDR3 sequence (DNA): TGTGCCTGGGGAAGACAGGGCTCCTCCTACGAGCAGTACTTC. The variable domain in full, with the rest retrieved from reference TRBV30 and TRBJ2-7, is SQTIHQWPATLVQPVGSPLSLECTVEGTSNPNLYWYRQAAGRGLQLLFYSVGIGQISSEVPQNLSASRPQDRQFILSSKKLLLSDSGFYLCAWGRQGSSYEQYFGPGTRLTVT.

CDR3 sequence reads: CASSAGASTGELFF. The CDR3 DNA is TGCGCCAGCAGTGCGGGAGCTAGCACCGGGGAGCTGTTTTTT. The V gene is TRBV5-1, the J gene TRBJ2-2, with 7 bases identical to TRBD2. This CDR3 comprises 14 residues. The junction had 5 bases not matched to a gene; V was cut back by 5 bases and J by 4 bases. The V gene's germline CDR1 is SGHRS and CDR2 YFSETQ.

The chain has TRBV30 and TRBJ2-2; TRBD1 agrees at 9 bases. Germline lookup yields CDR1 GTSNPN and CDR2 SVGIG (reference sequence). This CDR3 has 16 amino acids. The V gene end was trimmed by 1 base and the J gene end by 6 bases; junction bases not matched to a gene: 9. The CDR3 DNA follows: TGTGCCTGGAGTGCACAGGGGGCGCGGTCCCCCGGGGAGCTGTTTTTT. It specifies CAWSAQGARSPGELFF.

V and J are TRBV15 and TRBJ2-1; TRBD1 might be the D (6 bases). The CDR3 contains 18 residues. The V end lost 0 bases, the J end lost 8 bases, and 23 bases lay between the germline ends. Germline-derived CDR1 and CDR2 are LNHNV and YYDKDF (reference sequence). CDR3 residues: CATSRELSGDGAGDEQFF. The CDR3 DNA reads TGTGCCACCAGCAGAGAGCTATCCGGGGACGGCGCAGGGGATGAGCAGTTCTTC.

The chain couples TRBV12-2 to TRBJ1-1; the D call of TRBD1 is as the table states it, not checked on the DNA. TRBV12-2 is a documented pseudogene. This CDR3 contains 17 residues. The CDR3 sequence is CASRLEGQVPRNTEAFF. The CDR3 nucleotides are TGTGCAAGTCGCTTAGAAGGACAGGTCCCTAGGAACACTGAAGCTTTCTTT.

The J gene is TRBJ2-1, the V gene TRBV18, with 13 bases that match TRBD2. This CDR3 comprises 19 residues. V gave up 0 bases and J gave up 9 bases; unmatched junction bases: 14. Germline-derived CDR1 and CDR2 are KGHSH and LQKENI. CDR3: CASSPPGLAGRSGIAEQFF. CDR3 DNA: TGTGCCAGCTCACCACCGGGACTAGCGGGACGGTCGGGCATCGCTGAGCAGTTCTTC.

The genes are TRBV2 and TRBJ2-2; weak D call: TRBD1 (6 bases). This CDR3 region has 13 residues. The germline gives CDR1 SNHLY, CDR2 FYNNEI. The V and J ends lost 5 bases and 7 bases respectively, with 11 bases between them. This CDR3 reads CASSRTGSGELFF. CDR3 coding DNA: TGTGCCAGCAGTCGCACAGGGAGCGGGGAGCTGTTTTTT.

V and J are TRBV9 and TRBJ2-3, with a weak D call TRBD1 (5 bases). Trimming stripped 0 bases from V and 6 bases from J, with 11 bases between. The CDR3 is 14 amino acids. Germline V gene data show CDR1 as SGDLS and CDR2 as YYNGEE. The CDR3 DNA sequence: TGTGCCAGCAGCGTAGACAGGTCAGGGGATACGCAGTATTTT. It specifies CASSVDRSGDTQYF.

This chain joins TRBV27 and TRBJ2-7, with D maybe TRBD1 (5 bases). This CDR3 spans 15 amino acids. Trimming stripped 0 bases from V and 5 bases from J, with 14 bases between. Germline V CDR1 and CDR2: MNHEY, SMNVEV (reference sequence). The CDR3: CASSLSARAVDEQYF. In DNA form, the CDR3 reads TGTGCCAGCAGTTTATCGGCCAGGGCGGTGGACGAGCAGTACTTC.

The chain has TRBV12-3 or TRBV12-4 and TRBJ1-5; possible D gene TRBD1, 5 bases. Trimming took off 3 bases at V and 7 bases at J, with 7 bases between the two ends. This CDR3 comprises 12 residues. As DNA, the CDR3 is TGTGCCAGCAGTTTGGGGGGACAGCCCCAGCATTTT. Protein product: CASSLGGQPQHF.